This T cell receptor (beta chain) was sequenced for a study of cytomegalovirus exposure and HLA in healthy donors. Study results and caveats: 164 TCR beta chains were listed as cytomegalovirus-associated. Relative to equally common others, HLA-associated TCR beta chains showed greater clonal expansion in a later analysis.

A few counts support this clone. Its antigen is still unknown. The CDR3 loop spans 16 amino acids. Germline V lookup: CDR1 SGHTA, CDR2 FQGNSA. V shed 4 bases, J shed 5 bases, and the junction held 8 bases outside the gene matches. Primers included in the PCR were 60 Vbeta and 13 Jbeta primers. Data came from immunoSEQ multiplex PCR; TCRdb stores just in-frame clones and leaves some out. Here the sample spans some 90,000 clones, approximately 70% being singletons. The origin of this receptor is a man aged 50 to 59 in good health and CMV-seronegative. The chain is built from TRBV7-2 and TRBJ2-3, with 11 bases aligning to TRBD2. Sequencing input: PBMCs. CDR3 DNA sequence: TGTGCCAGCAGCTCTTTAGCGGGGGGGATTGGAGATACGCAGTATTTT. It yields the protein CASSSLAGGIGDTQYF.